Sequencing of this TCR beta chain was carried out in a study of read filtering for tumor transcriptome and immune sequencing. The germline V gene encodes CDR1 SGHRS and CDR2 YFSETQ. This CDR3 is built from 15 residues. Trimming took 4 bases from V and 1 from J, leaving 12 bases between them. There are many counts of this clonotype. The antigen is unknown. Notes on the study in general: Single-read clonotypes: about 81.9% of IR-seq clonotypes (approximately 3.7% of reads), almost 75% of RNA-seq clonotypes (approximately 45% of reads). RNA-seq captured clonotypes less deeply and reliably than IR-seq.

From 400 to 450 ng of RNA, a library with molecular barcoded alpha/delta and beta/gamma adaptors was made. TCRdb re-called the reads with MiXCR, one entry per CDR3 protein. The repertoire holds 85,000 to 100,000 distinct CDR3 sequences, about a fifth seen once, with about an eighth in the top ten. The sequenced sample was a population of CD138-negative cells sorted from bone marrow. This chain uses TRBV5-1 with TRBJ1-5, with D unresolved. The origin of this receptor is a donor aged 40 or older with multiple myeloma. The CDR3 reads CASSPLGSSNQPQHF. CDR3 DNA: TGCGCCAGCAGCCCGTTGGGTTCGAGCAATCAGCCCCAGCATTTT. The whole variable domain, remainder taken from reference TRBV5-1 and TRBJ1-5, is KAGVTQTPRYLIKTRGQQVTLSCSPISGHRSVSWYQQTPGQGLQFLFEYFSETQRNKGNFPGRFSGRQFSNSRSEMNVSTLELGDSALYLCASSPLGSSNQPQHFGDGTRLSIL.